These 23 T cell receptor beta chains were sequenced from one sample in a study of patients and donors after allogeneic stem cell transplantation. TCRdb re-called the RT-PCR reads with MiXCR, one entry per CDR3 protein. The sample holds some 880,000 distinct CDR3 sequences; 15% to 20% are singletons and the top ten take roughly 6%. The sequenced material came from blood, either unsorted or a sorted T cell fraction (not recorded which). Receptor source: a human donor who was either an allogeneic HSCT recipient or a stem cell or donor lymphocyte infusion donor (not recorded which). It is not recorded whose cells these are; they may come from a transplant donor.

This clonotype came up a few times. The rearrangement uses TRBV3-1 and TRBJ1-2, with 9 positions matching TRBD1. The CDR3 is 14 residues long. The V segment lost 2 bases and the J segment 8 bases; nucleotides outside the gene matches: 6. Per the germline V gene, CDR1 is LGHDT and CDR2 is YNNKEL (reference sequence). The CDR3 region is CASSQPTGGRGYTF. The CDR3, as DNA: TGTGCCAGCAGCCAACCCACAGGGGGCAGGGGCTACACCTTC.

The genes are TRBV29-1 and TRBJ1-1; D call uncertain. V was trimmed by 4 bases and J by 4 bases, leaving 13 bases between them. Germline CDR1 SQVTM, CDR2 ANQGSEA. The CDR3 length is 13 residues. In DNA, the CDR3 is TGCAGCGTTGCCCACCGTGGGAGCACTGAAGCTTTCTTT. As protein: CSVAHRGSTEAFF.

This clonotype was observed a few times. This chain uses TRBV12-3 or TRBV12-4 with TRBJ1-4; 7 nucleotides line up with TRBD1. The CDR3 runs to 16 residues. The J segment lost 5 bases and the V segment lost 3 bases, leaving 9 bases of the junction unmatched. The CDR3 spells CASSFSYRGVNEKLFF. CDR3 DNA sequence: TGTGCCAGCAGTTTTTCCTACAGGGGTGTAAATGAAAAACTGTTTTTT.

A few counts support this clonotype. The chain links TRBV6-5 to TRBJ2-3; unclear D gene. This CDR3 is built from 11 residues. Germline V gene lookup returns CDR1 MNHEY and CDR2 SVGAGI. Trimming stripped 7 bases from V and 8 bases from J, with 10 bases between. CDR3 sequence reads: CASKSPTTQYF. The CDR3 DNA is TGTGCCAGCAAGTCCCCCACTACGCAGTATTTT.

This clonotype occurred a few times. The V call is TRBV5-1, the J call TRBJ1-1, with D maybe TRBD1 (6 bases). V was cut by 4 bases and J by 12 bases, with 22 bases left in between. CDR1 SGHRS and CDR2 YFSETQ come from the germline V gene. The CDR3 loop spans 14 amino acids. CDR3 in DNA: TGCGCCAGCAGCCCTGGGGGGGCAACCAAGGGGACTTTCTTT. This gives the protein CASSPGGATKGTFF.

The chain has TRBV4-2 and TRBJ2-1; D possibly corresponds to TRBD2 (5 bases). The CDR3 extends over 15 amino acids. CDR1 and CDR2 (germline): LGHNA, YNFKEQ. Trimming shortened V by 4 bases and J by 5 bases, and 15 bases separated the two germline ends. CDR3 sequence reads: CASSLTRVRHNEQFF. The CDR3 DNA reads as TGTGCCAGCAGCCTAACTAGGGTTCGGCACAATGAGCAGTTCTTC.

This chain links TRBV12-3 or TRBV12-4 with TRBJ1-5, with D unresolved. The CDR3 runs 14 residues. V was clipped by 5 bases and J by 0 bases, with 8 bases between them. CDR3: CASSTLLSNQPQHF. As DNA, the CDR3 is TGTGCCAGCAGTACCTTACTTAGCAATCAGCCCCAGCATTTT.

This chain links TRBV9 with TRBJ1-6; TRBD1 matches at 9 bases. CDR3 size: 15 residues. CDR1 SGDLS and CDR2 YYNGEE come from the germline V gene. V lost 5 bases and J lost 8; bases outside the gene matches: 8. CDR3 nucleotides: TGTGCCAGCAGTCGTCCCGGGACAGGGTATTCACCCCTCCACTTT. It encodes CASSRPGTGYSPLHF.

The V gene is TRBV3-1, the J gene TRBJ2-3; 10 bases are shared with TRBD2. V trimming: 4 bases; J trimming: 3 bases; junction bases outside the gene matches: 10. Germline lookup yields CDR1 LGHDT and CDR2 YNNKEL (reference sequence). The CDR3 runs to 17 residues. This CDR3 is CASSLTRLAGLTDTQYF. CDR3 sequence (DNA): TGTGCCAGCAGCCTCACGAGACTAGCGGGCCTTACAGATACGCAGTATTTT.

This clonotype was counted between two and nine times. The J gene is TRBJ2-3, the V gene TRBV10-3; maybe TRBD1 (6 bases). V was clipped by 6 bases and J by 2 bases, with 9 bases between them. Germline V gene sequence: CDR1 ENHRY, CDR2 SYGVKD. The CDR3 consists of 13 residues. CDR3 bases: TGTGCCATCAGCCGGGACAACACAGATACGCAGTATTTT. Translation gives CAISRDNTDTQYF.

This clonotype was recorded a few times. This chain joins TRBV12-3 or TRBV12-4 and TRBJ2-7; TRBD2 matches at 8 bases. Germline trimming cut 5 bases from V and 2 bases from J; bases unmatched to any gene: 5. The CDR3 consists of 14 residues. The CDR3 coding sequence is TGTGCCAGCAGTCTCGGGACTAGACCCTACGAGCAGTACTTC. This translates into CASSLGTRPYEQYF.

The gene calls are TRBV21-1 and TRBJ2-3; the table calls TRBD2, which could not be checked here. TRBV21-1 is assigned pseudogene status. CDR3 length: 16 amino acids. Written as DNA, the CDR3 is TGTGCCAGCAGCAATCGACTAGCGGGAATCGCAGATACGCAGTATTTT. Translation gives CASSNRLAGIADTQYF.

This chain links TRBV27 with TRBJ2-5; 8 nucleotides match TRBD2. The CDR3 consists of 17 residues. V gave up 4 bases and J gave up 3 bases; unmatched junction bases: 13. CDR1 and CDR2 from the germline V gene are MNHEY and SMNVEV (reference sequence). CDR3: CASSSPSSGGPKETQYF. CDR3 bases: TGTGCCAGCAGTTCCCCCTCGAGCGGGGGACCTAAAGAGACCCAGTACTTC.

This clonotype was counted between two and nine times. The chain employs TRBV20-1 and TRBJ2-5; possibly TRBD2 for D (5 bases). CDR1 and CDR2 (germline): DFQATT, SNEGSKA (reference sequence). Trimming shortened V by 1 base and J by 7 bases, and 13 bases separated the two germline ends. The CDR3 spans 13 residues. In DNA, the CDR3 is TGCAGTGCTAGAGCGATCCTAGCTGGGACCCAGTACTTC. Protein product: CSARAILAGTQYF.

The V and J genes are TRBV7-2 and TRBJ1-1, with a weak D call TRBD1 (5 bases). The germline gives CDR1 SGHTA, CDR2 FQGNSA. Trimming took off 4 bases at V and 10 bases at J, with 13 bases between the two ends. The CDR3 is made up of 12 amino acids. CDR3: CASSSGGDGAFF. DNA of the CDR3: TGTGCCAGCAGCTCCGGGGGGGATGGAGCTTTCTTT.

This chain connects TRBV6-1 to TRBJ1-3; TRBD1 matches 11 bases. The CDR3 runs 15 residues. V was clipped by 7 bases and J by 0 bases; unmatched bases: 2. Germline values: CDR1 MNHNS, CDR2 SASEGT. The CDR3 sequence: CASTGTGGSGNTIYF. CDR3 DNA: TGTGCCAGCACCGGGACAGGGGGCTCTGGAAACACCATATATTTT.

The CDR3 coding sequence is TGTGCCAGCAGACCATCCACAGGCTACGAGCAGTACTTC. Protein: CASRPSTGYEQYF. V gene TRBV7-9 combines with J gene TRBJ2-7; D is possibly TRBD1 (5 bases). The germline CDR1 and CDR2 sequences are SEHNR and FQNEAQ (reference sequence). V lost 6 bases and J lost 3, with 12 bases in between. There are 13 residues in the CDR3.

V and J are TRBV7-9 and TRBJ1-2, with D tentatively TRBD1 (5 bases). This CDR3 is built from 15 residues. The ends were cut back, 5 bases at V and 5 bases at J, with 18 bases in the middle. Germline V gene sequence: CDR1 SEHNR, CDR2 FQNEAQ (reference sequence). The CDR3 region has the DNA TGTGCCAGCAGCCCCCCTGGGGCCGGGGTGTATGGCTACACCTTC. As protein: CASSPPGAGVYGYTF.

The chain links TRBV19 to TRBJ1-3; the D is unclear. There are 14 residues in the CDR3. Trimming stripped 8 bases from V and 4 bases from J, with 15 bases between. The germline V gene has CDR1 LNHDA and CDR2 SQIVND (reference sequence). The DNA for the CDR3 is TGTGCCAGTGCTACCACTCGAAGCGGAAACACCATATATTTT. It translates to CASATTRSGNTIYF.

The rearrangement links TRBV5-1 to TRBJ2-1; D is uncertain. The germline CDR1 and CDR2 sequences are SGHRS and YFSETQ. The CDR3 is 18 amino acids. Trimming left V 1 base short and J 2 bases short, with 19 bases between. This CDR3 reads CASSLYGRAHSTYNEQFF. The CDR3 nucleotides read TGCGCCAGCAGCTTGTATGGAAGGGCCCACTCCACCTACAATGAGCAGTTCTTC.

A few counts support this clonotype. The V gene is TRBV7-9, the J gene TRBJ1-2; TRBD1 is a possible D gene (5 bases). V lost 5 bases, J lost 3 bases, and 13 bases lay in between. CDR3 size: 14 residues. Germline CDR1 SEHNR, CDR2 FQNEAQ (reference sequence). CDR3 sequence reads: CASSPSSTDYGYTF. Here the CDR3 DNA reads TGTGCCAGCAGCCCCTCTTCGACAGACTATGGCTACACCTTC.

This clonotype was observed a handful of times. V is TRBV6-1 and J is TRBJ1-4, with 9 bases identical to TRBD1. The CDR3 has 15 residues. Looked up from germline, CDR1 is MNHNS and CDR2 is SASEGT. Unmatched junction bases numbered 7, after V lost 5 bases and J lost 6 bases. The CDR3 coding sequence is TGTGCCAGCAGTACTACAGGGGGCTTTGATGAAAAACTGTTTTTT. This gives the protein CASSTTGGFDEKLFF.

This clonotype showed up just a few times. The chain links TRBV5-1 to TRBJ2-7; D may be TRBD1 or TRBD2 (6 bases each). Germline V gene data show CDR1 as SGHRS and CDR2 as YFSETQ. This CDR3 comprises 15 residues. Deletions cut 0 bases from V and 6 bases from J, with 16 bases between. The CDR3 region has the DNA TGCGCCAGCAGCTTGGTTGGGGGGCGAGCATCCGAGCAGTACTTC. Its translation is CASSLVGGRASEQYF.